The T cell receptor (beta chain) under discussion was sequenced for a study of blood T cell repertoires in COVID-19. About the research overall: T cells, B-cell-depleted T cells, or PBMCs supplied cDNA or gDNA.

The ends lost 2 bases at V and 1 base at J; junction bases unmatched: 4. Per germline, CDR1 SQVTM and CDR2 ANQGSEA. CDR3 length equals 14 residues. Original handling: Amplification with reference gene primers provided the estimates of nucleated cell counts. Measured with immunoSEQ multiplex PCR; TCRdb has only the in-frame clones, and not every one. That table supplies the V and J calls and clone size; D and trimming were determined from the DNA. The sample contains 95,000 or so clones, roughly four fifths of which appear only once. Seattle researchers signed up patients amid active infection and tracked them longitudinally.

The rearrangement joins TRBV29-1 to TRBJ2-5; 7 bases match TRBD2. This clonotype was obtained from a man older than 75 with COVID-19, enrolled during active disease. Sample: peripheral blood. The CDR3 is CSVELAEAQETQYF. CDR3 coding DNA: TGCAGCGTTGAACTAGCGGAAGCCCAAGAGACCCAGTACTTC.